This passage covers 23 T cell receptor beta chains from one sample sequenced in a study of T cell repertoires in cytomegalovirus infection. No cognate antigen is known for these TCRs. A single record per CDR3 protein comes from TCRdb applying MiXCR to the reads. The table has 250,000 to 400,000 distinct CDR3 sequences, more than 20% seen once. The sequences come from cultured PBMCs, collected from culture after CMV antigen stimulation. The receptor source for this set is a human donor in good health (CMV status not recorded). Some clones in this sample may be carry-over from other donors' samples.

This clonotype has at least ten counts. CDR3 DNA sequence: TGTGCCAGCAGCCCAGGGGACAGGGGAGGAACTGAAGCTTTCTTT. This translates into CASSPGDRGGTEAFF. This rearrangement joins TRBV7-2 to TRBJ1-1; 10 bases are a match to TRBD1. J lost 5 bases, V lost 5 bases, and 8 bases had no gene match. In germline, CDR1 is SGHTA, CDR2 FQGNSA. The CDR3 length is 15 residues.

This clonotype appeared a few times. The chain uses TRBV6-6 and TRBJ1-2; 7 nucleotides agree with TRBD1. The CDR3 is made up of 16 amino acids. CDR1 is MNHNY and CDR2 is SVGAGI in the germline V gene (reference sequence). V lost 6 bases, J lost 7 bases, and 17 bases stayed unmatched. DNA of the CDR3: TGTGCCAGCAGACGTTATACCACAGGGGAGCGGGGTGGCTACACCTTC. This codes for CASRRYTTGERGGYTF.

This clonotype was observed a few times. This sequence joins TRBV19 and TRBJ2-2, with TRBD2 identical over 9 bases. CDR3 size: 15 residues. Germline CDR1 and CDR2: LNHDA and SQIVND (reference sequence). The junction had 5 bases not matched to a gene; V was cut back by 4 bases and J by 5 bases. The chain's CDR3 is CASSRLAGITGELFF. The CDR3 region has the DNA TGTGCCAGTAGTAGGCTAGCGGGAATTACCGGGGAGCTGTTTTTT. Full variable domain (remainder filled in from reference TRBV19 and TRBJ2-2): DGGITQSPKYLFRKEGQNVTLSCEQNLNHDAMYWYRQDPGQGLRLIYYSQIVNDFQKGDIAEGYSVSREKKESFPLTVTSAQKNPTAFYLCASSRLAGITGELFFGEGSRLTVL.

This clonotype occurred a few times. The chain joins TRBV5-5 to TRBJ2-7; D may match TRBD1 or TRBD2 (5 bases each). Germline lookup yields CDR1 SGHKS and CDR2 YYEKEE (reference sequence). Trimming pared 3 bases from V and 2 bases from J, leaving 15 bases between. The CDR3 sequence is 15 residues long. CDR3 protein: CASSSDRGATYEQYF. In DNA, the CDR3 is TGTGCCAGCAGCTCTGATAGGGGAGCCACCTACGAGCAGTACTTC.

This clonotype was observed many times. The chain uses TRBV12-3 or TRBV12-4 and TRBJ2-7; D unclear. Trimming took off 4 bases at V and 2 bases at J, with 9 bases between the two ends. This CDR3 region has 13 residues. CDR3 loop: CASSWFEPYEQYF. CDR3 nucleotide sequence: TGTGCCAGCAGTTGGTTTGAACCCTACGAGCAGTACTTC.

This clonotype was detected a few times. This sequence joins TRBV14 and TRBJ2-2; 9 bases agree with TRBD2. This CDR3 region has 15 residues. The germline CDR1 and CDR2 sequences are SGHDN and FVKESK. V lost 4 bases to trimming and J lost 5 bases; unmatched junction nucleotides: 5. The CDR3 is CASSRVAGETGELFF. CDR3 DNA sequence: TGTGCCAGCAGCCGAGTAGCGGGAGAAACCGGGGAGCTGTTTTTT.

As DNA, the CDR3 is TGTGCCAGCAGCCCAGCGGGAGGGAGGAACGAGCAGTACTTC. Translating gives CASSPAGGRNEQYF. The chain combines TRBV7-2 with TRBJ2-7; 10 positions match TRBD2. Per germline, CDR1 SGHTA and CDR2 FQGNSA. The CDR3 runs 14 residues. V gave up 5 bases and J gave up 5 bases; unmatched junction bases: 6.

This rearrangement joins TRBV5-1 to TRBJ1-1; D remains unclear. The V gene's germline CDR1 is SGHRS and CDR2 YFSETQ. This CDR3 contains 17 residues. With 3 bases removed from V and 3 bases from J, the gap between germline ends came to 21 bases. The CDR3 DNA is TGCGCCAGCAGCTCCGGAACGGGAACCGTTTTGGACACTGAAGCTTTCTTT. Protein sequence: CASSSGTGTVLDTEAFF.

This clonotype was detected a few times. This chain uses TRBV5-4 with TRBJ2-2; 7 nucleotides align to TRBD2. In germline, CDR1 is SGHNT, CDR2 YYREEE (reference sequence). The CDR3 sequence is 15 residues long. The V gene end was trimmed by 2 bases and the J gene end by 6 bases; junction bases not matched to a gene: 7. CDR3 in DNA: TGTGCCAGCAGCTTTGGACTAGTGCAAGCCGGGGAGCTGTTTTTT. Translating gives CASSFGLVQAGELFF.

This clonotype was found a few times. The V call is TRBV5-1, the J call TRBJ2-3, with 9 bases identical to TRBD2. The CDR3 runs to 14 residues. The V and J ends lost 6 bases and 4 bases, in that order; junction bases with no gene match: 6. CDR1 is SGHRS, CDR2 YFSETQ, per germline. The CDR3 nucleotides read TGCGCCAGCACCAGGACTAGCGCCTCAGATACGCAGTATTTT. Amino acids: CASTRTSASDTQYF. The full variable domain, with the rest looked up from reference TRBV5-1 and TRBJ2-3, is KAGVTQTPRYLIKTRGQQVTLSCSPISGHRSVSWYQQTPGQGLQFLFEYFSETQRNKGNFPGRFSGRQFSNSRSEMNVSTLELGDSALYLCASTRTSASDTQYFGPGTRLTVL.

This clonotype was observed many times. The chain joins TRBV19 to TRBJ2-1; 8 bases align to TRBD2. The CDR3 consists of 15 residues. V was clipped by 1 base and J by 1 base; unmatched bases: 0. Per germline, CDR1 LNHDA and CDR2 SQIVND (reference sequence). The CDR3 sequence: CASSIAGGSYNEQFF. The CDR3 bases are TGTGCCAGTAGTATAGCGGGAGGGTCCTACAATGAGCAGTTCTTC. Variable domain in full (rest from reference TRBV19 and TRBJ2-1): DGGITQSPKYLFRKEGQNVTLSCEQNLNHDAMYWYRQDPGQGLRLIYYSQIVNDFQKGDIAEGYSVSREKKESFPLTVTSAQKNPTAFYLCASSIAGGSYNEQFFGPGTRLTVL.

The chain links TRBV7-9 to TRBJ2-7, with TRBD2 matching over 12 bases. Germline-derived CDR1 and CDR2 are SEHNR and FQNEAQ (reference sequence). The CDR3 sequence is 14 residues long. V lost 7 bases, J lost 2 bases, and 3 bases stayed unmatched. CDR3 coding DNA: TGTGCCAGCATCGGGACTAGCGGGCCCTACGAGCAGTACTTC. Its protein product is CASIGTSGPYEQYF.

The gene calls are TRBV20-1 and TRBJ1-1; D may be TRBD1 (5 bases). CDR3 size: 12 residues. V was trimmed by 8 bases and J by 4 bases, leaving 14 bases between them. Germline V gives CDR1 DFQATT, CDR2 SNEGSKA (reference sequence). The CDR3 spells CSPRVRGTEAFF. The CDR3, as DNA: TGCAGTCCCAGGGTAAGGGGCACTGAAGCTTTCTTT.

This clonotype appeared many times. V is TRBV6-6 and J is TRBJ2-7; 7 bases line up with TRBD1. This CDR3 is 19 amino acids long. J lost 0 bases, V lost 0 bases, and 14 bases had no gene match. CDR1 and CDR2 (germline): MNHNY, SVGAGI (reference sequence). CDR3 coding DNA: TGTGCCAGCAGTTACTCGTCAGGGACAGCAACCCTACCCTCCTACGAGCAGTACTTC. Amino acids: CASSYSSGTATLPSYEQYF.

V is TRBV25-1 and J is TRBJ2-1, with D maybe TRBD1 (6 bases). The length of the CDR3 is 15 residues. The ends were cut back, 8 bases at V and 8 bases at J, with 22 bases in the middle. Per germline, CDR1 MGHDK and CDR2 SYGVNS. The CDR3 is CASHPSGERRDEQFF. The CDR3 DNA is TGTGCCAGCCACCCCTCAGGGGAGAGGCGGGATGAGCAGTTCTTC. Full variable domain (remainder filled in from reference TRBV25-1 and TRBJ2-1): EADIYQTPRYLVIGTGKKITLECSQTMGHDKMYWYQQDPGMELHLIHYSYGVNSTEKGDLSSESTVSRIRTEHFPLTLESARPSHTSQYLCASHPSGERRDEQFFGPGTRLTVL.

The sample holds many counts of this clonotype. The V and J genes are TRBV7-8 and TRBJ2-3; TRBD2 is a possible D gene (6 bases). Trimming removed 4 bases from V and 0 bases from J, with 17 bases in between. The CDR3 consists of 17 residues. CDR1 and CDR2 (germline): SGHVS, FQNEAQ. As DNA, the CDR3 is TGTGCCAGCAGCTGGACCATAGGGGAGGCTAGCACAGATACGCAGTATTTT. This gives the protein CASSWTIGEASTDTQYF.

This clonotype was seen only a few times. V and J are TRBV11-2 and TRBJ2-5; 9 bases match TRBD2. V shed 1 base and J 4 bases; nucleotides not matched to a gene: 10. This CDR3 is built from 17 residues. Germline values: CDR1 SGHAT, CDR2 FQNNGV. The CDR3 protein is CASSLGARGGRGETQYF. Here the CDR3 DNA reads TGTGCCAGCAGCTTAGGAGCCCGGGGCGGGAGGGGAGAGACCCAGTACTTC.

V and J are TRBV27 and TRBJ2-5; D may be TRBD2 (6 bases). The CDR3 covers 13 residues. V was clipped by 3 bases and J by 5 bases, with 10 bases between them. The germline V gene has CDR1 MNHEY and CDR2 SMNVEV (reference sequence). For the CDR3, the DNA is TGTGCCAGCAGTTTTGTGGGAGGTGAGACCCAGTACTTC. This sequence encodes CASSFVGGETQYF.

The chain recombines TRBV11-2 with TRBJ2-1; D may match TRBD1 or TRBD2 (5 bases each). The CDR3 is 14 amino acids. The V end lost 3 bases, the J end lost 10 bases, and 16 bases lay between the germline ends. Germline-derived CDR1 and CDR2 are SGHAT and FQNNGV. CDR3 bases: TGTGCCAGCAGCTTGGCCGGGACCGCTCAGGAGCAGTTCTTC. Its protein is CASSLAGTAQEQFF.

This clonotype was picked up a small number of times. For the CDR3, the DNA is TGTGCCAGCACGACGGTTAGAGACAATGAGCAGTTCTTC. This sequence encodes CASTTVRDNEQFF. The rearrangement uses TRBV2 and TRBJ2-1, with D unresolved. V was cut by 7 bases and J by 5 bases, with 12 bases left in between. The V gene's germline CDR1 is SNHLY and CDR2 FYNNEI. The CDR3 extends over 13 amino acids.

V and J are TRBV2 and TRBJ2-1, with 9 positions matching TRBD2. Looked up from germline, CDR1 is SNHLY and CDR2 is FYNNEI. The CDR3 length is 16 residues. The J segment lost 4 bases and the V segment lost 8 bases, leaving 12 bases of the junction unmatched. The CDR3 coding sequence is TGTGCCAGCGCCAGCGGGGGGACCTTCGTTTACAATGAGCAGTTCTTC. Its translation is CASASGGTFVYNEQFF. The full variable domain, rest sourced from reference TRBV2 and TRBJ2-1, is EPEVTQTPSHQVTQMGQEVILRCVPISNHLYFYWYRQILGQKVEFLVSFYNNEISEKSEIFDDQFSVERPDGSNFTLKIRSTKLEDSAMYFCASASGGTFVYNEQFFGPGTRLTVL.

This clonotype was picked up a small number of times. The chain is built from TRBV28 and TRBJ2-1; D may correspond to TRBD1 or TRBD2 (5 bases each). Per the germline V gene, CDR1 is MDHEN and CDR2 is SYDVKM. The CDR3 contains 12 residues. V lost 8 bases and J 9 bases, leaving 14 bases between the germline ends. The chain's CDR3 is CASRKGTVEQFF. DNA of the CDR3: TGTGCCAGCCGAAAAGGGACGGTTGAGCAGTTCTTC.

V gene TRBV6-2 or TRBV6-3 combines with J gene TRBJ1-5; tentatively, D is TRBD1 (6 bases). CDR1 MNHEY and CDR2 SVGEGT come from the germline V gene. Trimming pared 6 bases from V and 9 bases from J, leaving 27 bases between. The CDR3 spans 17 residues. CDR3 bases: TGTGCCAGCAGCCTTATCCCAGACAGGACGACCTCTGGGCCCCAGCATTTT. It translates to CASSLIPDRTTSGPQHF.